Following are 30 T cell receptor beta chains from one sample sequenced in a study of blood T cell repertoires in COVID-19. Repertoires were generated with immunoSEQ multiplex PCR, while TCRdb's copy carries only in-frame clones and drops some. Of some 200,000 clones in the sample, 70% to 90% were seen once. The sample taken for sequencing was PBMCs or T cells enriched from blood (not recorded which). The receptor set was obtained from a woman aged 40 to 50 with acute COVID-19.

The chain links TRBV3-1 (or the pseudogene TRBV3-2) to TRBJ1-1, with D hard to call. This CDR3 contains 13 residues. The germline V and J ends were trimmed by 4 bases and 3 bases, with 9 bases remaining between them. Per germline, CDR1 LGHDT and CDR2 YNNKEL (reference sequence). CDR3 sequence reads: CASSRSVYTEAFF. The CDR3 nucleotides are TGTGCCAGCAGCCGTTCAGTCTACACTGAAGCTTTCTTT.

A single count supports this clone. This sequence joins TRBV5-1 and TRBJ2-5; TRBD2 matches 16 bases. The junction had 5 bases not matched to a gene; V was cut back by 4 bases and J by 5 bases. The germline gives CDR1 SGHRS, CDR2 YFSETQ. The CDR3 covers 16 residues. The CDR3 protein is CASSRGLAGGEETQYF. Here the CDR3 DNA reads TGCGCCAGCAGCCGGGGACTAGCGGGAGGGGAGGAGACCCAGTACTTC.

The chain carries TRBV4-2 and TRBJ1-1; D possibly corresponds to TRBD1 (6 bases). Per the germline V gene, CDR1 is LGHNA and CDR2 is YNFKEQ. This CDR3 is built from 14 residues. The V end lost 4 bases, the J end lost 1 base, and 10 bases lay between the germline ends. CDR3 bases: TGTGCCAGCAGCCCACTGGACAGGAACACTGAAGCTTTCTTT. This codes for CASSPLDRNTEAFF.

The V call is TRBV28, the J call TRBJ2-7; 11 bases map to TRBD2. The CDR3 is 17 amino acids. The germline CDR1 and CDR2 sequences are MDHEN and SYDVKM. V was clipped by 2 bases and J by 2 bases; unmatched bases: 8. The CDR3 loop is CASSLLLRLAGTYEQYF. The CDR3, as DNA: TGTGCCAGCAGTTTACTCCTAAGACTAGCGGGAACCTACGAGCAGTACTTC.

V gene TRBV19 combines with J gene TRBJ2-2; 10 nucleotides line up with TRBD2. Germline V lookup: CDR1 LNHDA, CDR2 SQIVND (reference sequence). This CDR3 contains 16 residues. With 4 bases clipped from V and 1 base from J, the junction kept 3 bases outside the gene matches. CDR3 amino acids: CASSTGLAVNTGELFF. The CDR3 DNA sequence: TGTGCCAGTAGTACAGGACTAGCGGTGAACACCGGGGAGCTGTTTTTT.

In this sample, this clone turned up a few times. V usage is TRBV6-4 and J usage is TRBJ2-3, with TRBD2 matching over 10 bases. The CDR3 totals 15 residues. Germline V lookup: CDR1 MRHNA, CDR2 SNTAGT. J lost 3 bases, V lost 3 bases, and 3 bases had no gene match. This CDR3 reads CASSELAGMTDTQYF. CDR3 nucleotide sequence: TGTGCCAGCAGTGAACTAGCGGGAATGACAGATACGCAGTATTTT.

In its sample, this clone was seen a few times. The V gene is TRBV7-2, the J gene TRBJ2-7; D gene ambiguous. CDR3 length: 11 amino acids. Per germline, CDR1 SGHTA and CDR2 FQGNSA. V was trimmed by 3 bases and J by 3 bases, leaving 3 bases between them. CDR3 sequence: CASSFYYEQYF. The DNA for the CDR3 is TGTGCCAGCAGCTTCTACTACGAGCAGTACTTC.

This clone was seen once. J is TRBJ1-1 and V is TRBV6-5; D remains unclear. This CDR3 has 15 amino acids. CDR1 is MNHEY and CDR2 is SVGAGI in the germline V gene. The ends were cut back, 3 bases at V and 1 base at J, with 12 bases in the middle. CDR3 bases: TGTGCCAGCAGTTATCACCCGGGGAAGAACACTGAAGCTTTCTTT. Encoded protein: CASSYHPGKNTEAFF.

V and J are TRBV6-5 and TRBJ2-5, with D perhaps matching TRBD2 (6 bases). V dropped 0 bases and J dropped 6 bases, with 8 bases sitting between them. The CDR3 has 13 amino acids. Germline CDR1 MNHEY, CDR2 SVGAGI. The CDR3 here is CASSYSTSQTQYF. CDR3 DNA sequence: TGTGCCAGCAGTTACTCGACTAGTCAGACCCAGTACTTC.

The DNA of the CDR3 is TGTGCCAGTACACGAAGGCAGGGAAACACTGAAGCTTTCTTT. It translates to CASTRRQGNTEAFF. The V call is TRBV19, the J call TRBJ1-1; D possibly corresponds to TRBD1 (5 bases). The CDR3 sequence is 14 residues long. The V end lost 7 bases, the J end lost 2 bases, and 14 bases lay between the germline ends. Looked up from germline, CDR1 is LNHDA and CDR2 is SQIVND (reference sequence).

CDR3 nucleotide sequence: TGCAGCGGGGAAAGCGGGACCGGGGAGCTGTTTTTT. It yields the protein CSGESGTGELFF. V is TRBV29-1 and J is TRBJ2-2, with a possible D match to TRBD2 (6 bases). V was clipped by 7 bases and J by 5 bases, with 11 bases between them. The CDR3 sequence is 12 residues long. Per germline, CDR1 SQVTM and CDR2 ANQGSEA.

V is TRBV29-1 and J is TRBJ1-1, with 7 bases that match TRBD1. J gave up 7 bases and V 3 bases, and 11 bases lay outside the gene matches. Germline lookup yields CDR1 SQVTM and CDR2 ANQGSEA. The CDR3 totals 14 residues. The CDR3 spells CSVEGRQGLDEAFF. In nucleotides, the CDR3 is TGCAGCGTTGAGGGAAGACAGGGCCTTGATGAAGCTTTCTTT.

The chain combines TRBV7-2 with TRBJ1-2; D remains unclear. The CDR3 runs to 14 residues. V was shortened by 5 bases and J by 4 bases, with 14 bases between the two germline ends. Germline CDR1 and CDR2: SGHTA and FQGNSA. The CDR3 DNA sequence: TGTGCCAGCAGCCATGCGGGTAAAACCTATGGCTACACCTTC. Translating gives CASSHAGKTYGYTF.

This clone was seen only once. V is TRBV6-4 and J is TRBJ1-2; D not certain. Germline lookup yields CDR1 MRHNA and CDR2 SNTAGT. The CDR3 runs 11 residues. The V and J ends lost 10 bases and 6 bases respectively, with 12 bases between them. CDR3 coding DNA: TGTGCCAATAGACCAGGCGATGGCTACACCTTC. Its translation is CANRPGDGYTF.

This chain links TRBV28 with TRBJ1-5, with 7 bases lining up with TRBD1. The CDR3 is 15 amino acids. From germline, CDR1 is MDHEN and CDR2 SYDVKM. V lost 5 bases, J lost 2 bases, and 6 bases stayed unmatched. In nucleotides, the CDR3 is TGTGCCAGCAGTGTGACAGGGAGCGGCAATCAGCCCCAGCATTTT. Its protein product is CASSVTGSGNQPQHF.

This clone was recorded once. The chain recombines TRBV27 with TRBJ2-3; 13 nucleotides align to TRBD2. The CDR3 runs 19 residues. With V trimmed by 4 bases and J by 3 bases, 13 bases remained unmatched. Germline CDR1 reads MNHEY; CDR2 reads SMNVEV (reference sequence). Here the CDR3 reads CASSSQSGLAGVKTDTQYF. As DNA, the CDR3 is TGTGCCAGCAGTTCCCAATCCGGACTAGCGGGAGTTAAGACAGATACGCAGTATTTT.

The chain uses TRBV14 and TRBJ2-7, with TRBD1 matching over 10 bases. CDR1 is SGHDN, CDR2 FVKESK, per germline. With 4 bases clipped from V and 2 bases from J, the junction kept 17 bases outside the gene matches. The CDR3 extends over 19 amino acids. This CDR3 reads CASSRRNTGTGEGAYEQYF. DNA for the CDR3: TGTGCCAGCAGCCGTCGGAACACCGGGACAGGGGAGGGGGCCTACGAGCAGTACTTC.

This chain connects TRBV28 to TRBJ1-5; no definite D call. This CDR3 comprises 14 residues. The V gene's germline CDR1 is MDHEN and CDR2 SYDVKM. Trimming took off 3 bases at V and 4 bases at J, with 10 bases between the two ends. DNA for the CDR3: TGTGCCAGCAGTTTCGGTCAGGCTAATCAGCCCCAGCATTTT. Protein product: CASSFGQANQPQHF.

This clone was seen just once. J is TRBJ1-1 and V is TRBV20-1; D ambiguous. The germline CDR1 and CDR2 sequences are DFQATT and SNEGSKA (reference sequence). Trimming shortened V by 5 bases and J by 10 bases, and 11 bases separated the two germline ends. The CDR3 has 10 residues. CDR3 nucleotide sequence: TGCAGTGCTGGCGGGCGGACAGCTTTCTTT. This gives the protein CSAGGRTAFF.

The V and J genes are TRBV11-2 and TRBJ1-6; 9 positions match TRBD1. The junction had 1 base not matched to a gene; V was cut back by 4 bases and J by 3 bases. Germline values: CDR1 SGHAT, CDR2 FQNNGV. This CDR3 comprises 15 residues. CDR3 in DNA: TGTGCCAGCAGCTCGACAGGGGGCTATAATTCACCCCTCCACTTT. Residues: CASSSTGGYNSPLHF.

The chain is built from TRBV19 and TRBJ1-5; 9 positions agree with TRBD1. Looked up from germline, CDR1 is LNHDA and CDR2 is SQIVND (reference sequence). The CDR3 extends over 13 amino acids. J was trimmed by 4 bases and V by 9 bases; bases with no gene match: 4. The CDR3 region is CASRDRENQPQHF. In DNA, the CDR3 is TGTGCCAGCCGGGACAGGGAGAATCAGCCCCAGCATTTT. The full variable domain, in which reference TRBV19 and TRBJ1-5 provide the parts outside the CDR3, is DGGITQSPKYLFRKEGQNVTLSCEQNLNHDAMYWYRQDPGQGLRLIYYSQIVNDFQKGDIAEGYSVSREKKESFPLTVTSAQKNPTAFYLCASRDRENQPQHFGDGTRLSIL.

The chain joins TRBV3-1 (or the pseudogene TRBV3-2) to TRBJ2-5; 7 nucleotides line up with TRBD2. From germline, CDR1 is LGHDT and CDR2 YNNKEL (reference sequence). J was trimmed by 8 bases and V by 0 bases; bases with no gene match: 9. CDR3 size: 15 residues. CDR3: CASSQDTARETTQYF. CDR3 bases: TGTGCCAGCAGCCAAGATACGGCGCGGGAGACCACCCAGTACTTC.

The J gene is TRBJ2-3, the V gene TRBV13, with TRBD2 matching 11 bases. The CDR3 is 16 residues long. Germline V gives CDR1 PRHDT, CDR2 FYEKMQ (reference sequence). With 4 bases clipped from V and 4 bases from J, the junction kept 7 bases outside the gene matches. CDR3 residues: CASSSQLAGAADTQYF. Here the CDR3 DNA reads TGTGCCAGCAGCTCCCAACTAGCGGGAGCAGCAGATACGCAGTATTTT.

V usage is TRBV7-3 and J usage is TRBJ2-3; D uncertain. The germline V gene encodes CDR1 SGHTA and CDR2 FQGTGA. V was trimmed by 0 bases and J by 0 bases, leaving 4 bases between them. The CDR3 consists of 14 residues. The CDR3 sequence: CASSLTSSTDTQYF. The CDR3 bases are TGTGCCAGCAGCTTAACCTCCAGCACAGATACGCAGTATTTT.

The V call is TRBV18, the J call TRBJ1-1, with D possibly TRBD1 on 5 matching bases. Looked up from germline, CDR1 is KGHSH and CDR2 is LQKENI. V gave up 3 bases and J gave up 6 bases, with 14 bases separating them. CDR3 length equals 14 residues. The CDR3 spells CASSPVRDGPEAFF. The CDR3 DNA sequence: TGTGCCAGCTCACCGGTCAGGGATGGCCCTGAAGCTTTCTTT.

The V call is TRBV28, the J call TRBJ1-5; 10 bases agree with TRBD1. Trimming took 3 bases from V and 5 from J; bases not matched to a gene: 7. CDR3 length equals 16 residues. Germline CDR1 reads MDHEN; CDR2 reads SYDVKM. CDR3 sequence reads: CASSFSGTGEYQPQHF. The DNA of the CDR3 is TGTGCCAGCAGTTTCTCCGGGACAGGGGAATATCAGCCCCAGCATTTT.

The V call is TRBV14, the J call TRBJ1-6; unclear D gene. The V and J ends lost 0 bases and 13 bases respectively, with 10 bases between them. Germline assignment: CDR1 SGHDN and CDR2 FVKESK. This CDR3 contains 13 residues. The CDR3 DNA reads as TGTGCCAGCAGCCAAGATATTGGCCCTCCCCTCCACTTT. As protein: CASSQDIGPPLHF. The complete variable domain, with remaining parts taken from reference TRBV14 and TRBJ1-6, reads EAGVTQFPSHSVIEKGQTVTLRCDPISGHDNLYWYRRVMGKEIKFLLHFVKESKQDESGMPNNRFLAERTGGTYSTLKVQPAELEDSGVYFCASSQDIGPPLHFGNGTRLTVT.

The chain links TRBV11-3 to TRBJ2-7; D perhaps matches TRBD1 (7 bases). Germline values: CDR1 SGHNT, CDR2 YENEEA. The CDR3 runs 14 residues. Trimming pared 4 bases from V and 7 bases from J, leaving 17 bases between. In DNA form, the CDR3 reads TGTGCCAGCAGCTCATTCAGTGCAGGGGGGGAGCAGTACTTC. Translated: CASSSFSAGGEQYF.

V gene TRBV14 combines with J gene TRBJ2-5; weak D call: TRBD2 (6 bases). The CDR3 has 15 residues. Germline V lookup: CDR1 SGHDN, CDR2 FVKESK. V gave up 0 bases and J gave up 5 bases, with 13 bases separating them. CDR3 DNA sequence: TGTGCCAGCAGCCAAGATTGGGGGGTCGGGGAGACCCAGTACTTC. This codes for CASSQDWGVGETQYF.

This sequence joins TRBV5-1 and TRBJ2-5, with TRBD2 matching over 7 bases. In germline, CDR1 is SGHRS, CDR2 YFSETQ. With V trimmed by 4 bases and J by 2 bases, 5 bases remained unmatched. CDR3 length: 14 residues. CDR3 sequence (DNA): TGCGCCAGCAGCCAGACTAGCCCACAAGAGACCCAGTACTTC. Translated, it gives CASSQTSPQETQYF.